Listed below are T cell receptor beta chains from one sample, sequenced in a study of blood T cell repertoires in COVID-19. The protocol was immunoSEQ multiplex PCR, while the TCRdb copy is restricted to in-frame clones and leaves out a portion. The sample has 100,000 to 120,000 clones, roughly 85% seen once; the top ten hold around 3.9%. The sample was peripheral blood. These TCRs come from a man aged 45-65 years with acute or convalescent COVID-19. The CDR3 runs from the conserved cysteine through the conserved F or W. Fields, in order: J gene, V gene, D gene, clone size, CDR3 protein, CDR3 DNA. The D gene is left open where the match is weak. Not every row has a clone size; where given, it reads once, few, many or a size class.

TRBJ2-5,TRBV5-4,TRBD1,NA,CASSLEGAQRTQYF,TGTGCCAGCAGCTTGGAGGGGGCTCAACGGACCCAGTACTTC
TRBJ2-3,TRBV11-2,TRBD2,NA,CASSARGLAGGTDTQYF,TGTGCCAGCAGCGCCCGAGGACTAGCGGGGGGAACAGATACGCAGTATTTT
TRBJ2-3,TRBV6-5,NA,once,CASSYGTRDTQYF,TGTGCCAGCAGTTATGGTACTCGAGATACGCAGTATTTT
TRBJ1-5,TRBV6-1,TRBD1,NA,CASSEASGTGAWPQHF,TGTGCCAGCAGTGAAGCAAGCGGGACAGGGGCCTGGCCCCAGCATTTT
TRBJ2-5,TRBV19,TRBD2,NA,CASSETSGEETQYF,TGTGCCAGTAGCGAAACTAGCGGGGAAGAGACCCAGTACTTC
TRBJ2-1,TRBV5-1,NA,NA,CASSLATTRSNEQFF,TGCGCCAGCAGCTTGGCAACGACTAGGTCCAATGAGCAGTTCTTC
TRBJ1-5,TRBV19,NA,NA,CASSMYSRGSQPQHF,TGTGCCAGTAGTATGTACTCCCGAGGGAGTCAGCCCCAGCATTTT
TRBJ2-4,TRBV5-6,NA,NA,CASSLGGRGNIQYF,TGTGCCAGCAGCTTGGGTGGGCGGGGAAACATTCAGTACTTC
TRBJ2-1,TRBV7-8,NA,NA,CASSPVGGNEQFF,TGTGCCAGCAGCCCGGTCGGGGGAAATGAGCAGTTCTTC
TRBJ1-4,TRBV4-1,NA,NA,CASSQDKEMRQVEKLFF,TGCGCCAGCAGCCAAGATAAGGAAATGCGACAAGTTGAAAAACTGTTTTTT
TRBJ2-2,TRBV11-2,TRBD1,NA,CASSPDRVSGELFF,TGTGCCAGCAGCCCGGACAGGGTCTCCGGGGAGCTGTTTTTT
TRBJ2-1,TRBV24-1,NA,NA,CATSDPGQHNEQFF,TGTGCCACCAGTGACCCCGGACAGCACAATGAGCAGTTCTTC
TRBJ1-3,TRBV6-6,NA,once,CASSPQISGNTIYF,TGTGCCAGCAGCCCACAGATCTCTGGAAACACCATATATTTT
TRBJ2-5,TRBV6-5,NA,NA,CASSKDRTQETQYF,TGTGCCAGCAGTAAGGACAGAACTCAAGAGACCCAGTACTTC
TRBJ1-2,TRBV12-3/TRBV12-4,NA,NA,CANSFLGRGGYTF,TGTGCCAACAGTTTCCTCGGCCGGGGGGGCTACACCTTC
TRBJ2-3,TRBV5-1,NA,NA,CASSLQGSPDTQYF,TGCGCCAGCAGCTTACAGGGTAGTCCTGATACGCAGTATTTT
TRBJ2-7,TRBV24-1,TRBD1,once,CATSDLLVWAGGAEQYF,TGTGCCACCAGTGATTTGCTTGTGTGGGCAGGGGGCGCCGAGCAGTACTTC
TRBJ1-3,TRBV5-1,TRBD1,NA,CASSLREPTGASGNTIYF,TGCGCCAGCAGCCTCAGAGAGCCCACAGGGGCCTCTGGAAACACCATATATTTT
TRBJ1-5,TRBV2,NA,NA,CASRAGTGTDQPQHF,TGTGCCAGCAGGGCCGGGACTGGGACGGATCAGCCCCAGCATTTT
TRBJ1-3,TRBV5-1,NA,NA,CASSTTGDSNTIYF,TGCGCCAGCAGCACCACGGGGGACTCAAACACCATATATTTT
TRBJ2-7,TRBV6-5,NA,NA,CASSYSGAGPYEQYF,TGTGCCAGCAGTTACTCGGGCGCGGGGCCCTACGAGCAGTACTTC
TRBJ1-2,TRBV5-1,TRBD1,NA,CASSLGPGQDNFNYGYTF,TGCGCCAGCAGCTTGGGGCCGGGACAGGATAACTTTAACTATGGCTACACCTTC